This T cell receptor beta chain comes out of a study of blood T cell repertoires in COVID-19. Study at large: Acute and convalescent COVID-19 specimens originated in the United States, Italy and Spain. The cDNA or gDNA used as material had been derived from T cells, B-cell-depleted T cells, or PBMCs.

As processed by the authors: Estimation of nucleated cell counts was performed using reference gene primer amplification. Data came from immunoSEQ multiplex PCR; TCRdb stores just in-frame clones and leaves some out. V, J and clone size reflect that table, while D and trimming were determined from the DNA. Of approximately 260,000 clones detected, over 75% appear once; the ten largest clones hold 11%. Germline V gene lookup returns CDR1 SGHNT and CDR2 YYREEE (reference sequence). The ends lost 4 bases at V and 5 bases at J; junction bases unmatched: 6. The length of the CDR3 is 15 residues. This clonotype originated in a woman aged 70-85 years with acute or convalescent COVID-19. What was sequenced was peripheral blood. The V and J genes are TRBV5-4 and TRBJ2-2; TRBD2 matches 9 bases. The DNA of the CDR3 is TGTGCCAGCAGCCTTGGGACTAGCTTTACCGGGGAGCTGTTTTTT. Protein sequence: CASSLGTSFTGELFF.